This T cell receptor beta chain is from a study of blood T cell repertoires in COVID-19. Study-wide context: From the United States, Italy and Spain came samples of acute and convalescent COVID-19. PBMCs, B-cell-depleted T cells, or T cells were the source of the cDNA or gDNA that made up the material.

Trimming at V came to 2 bases and at J to 7 bases, leaving 3 bases not matched to a gene. The CDR3 is made up of 13 amino acids. Germline lookup yields CDR1 GTSNPN and CDR2 SVGIG (reference sequence). It was during active infection that Seattle patients were enrolled and then longitudinally followed. Original processing notes: Estimated nucleated cell counts came from reference gene primer amplification. Profiled with immunoSEQ multiplex PCR; TCRdb holds only in-frame clones, not every one. The V and J calls and clone size come from that table; D and trimming were worked out from the DNA. Here the sample spans around 80,000 clones, roughly 85% being singletons.

The chain is built from TRBV30 and TRBJ1-2; the match to TRBD1 covers 11 bases. Input material: peripheral blood. The TCR was taken from a man aged 45-60 years with COVID-19, enrolled during active disease. CDR3: CAWSPGQGVGYTF. The CDR3 nucleotides are TGTGCCTGGAGTCCGGGACAGGGGGTTGGCTACACCTTC.